The 16 T cell receptor beta chains reported below all come from one sample, sequenced in a study of CD8 T cells in ankylosing spondylitis. From the 5' RACE reads, TCRdb called clonotypes with MiXCR, one entry per CDR3 protein. Of 200,000 or so distinct CDR3 sequences in the sample, over 10% were seen once. Source material: blood, either unsorted or a sorted T cell fraction (not recorded which). The receptors originated from a female donor with ankylosing spondylitis or in good health (not recorded which).

This clonotype has at least ten counts. DNA for the CDR3: TGCAGTGCTAGAGATATCGCAGGGCCGAATCAGCCCCAGCATTTT. The encoded protein is CSARDIAGPNQPQHF. The chain couples TRBV20-1 to TRBJ1-5; possibly TRBD1 for D (5 bases). The CDR3 loop spans 15 amino acids. The V gene's germline CDR1 is DFQATT and CDR2 SNEGSKA (reference sequence). V dropped 0 bases and J dropped 4 bases, with 13 bases sitting between them.

J is TRBJ2-7 and V is TRBV4-3, with 10 positions matching TRBD1. Germline values: CDR1 LGHNA, CDR2 YSLEER. The CDR3 is made up of 15 amino acids. The V segment lost 4 bases and the J segment 4 bases; nucleotides outside the gene matches: 7. The CDR3 bases are TGCGCCAGCAGCCTCCAAAGGACAGGGGGATACGAGCAGTACTTC. Protein sequence: CASSLQRTGGYEQYF.

In its sample, this clonotype was seen a few times. The V call is TRBV7-2, the J call TRBJ2-7; no clear D gene. This CDR3 has 11 amino acids. V lost 8 bases and J lost 7, with 12 bases in between. Germline loops: CDR1 SGHTA, CDR2 FQGNSA. Here the CDR3 reads CASLGVLEQYF. In DNA form, the CDR3 reads TGTGCCAGCCTAGGTGTCTTGGAGCAGTACTTC.

This clonotype was counted a few times. The gene calls are TRBV7-2 and TRBJ1-5, with a possible D match to TRBD1 (5 bases). Trimming stripped 5 bases from V and 4 bases from J, with 9 bases between. Germline CDR1 SGHTA, CDR2 FQGNSA. There are 13 residues in the CDR3. The CDR3 protein is CASSRQPNQPQHF. CDR3 nucleotides: TGTGCCAGCAGCCGACAGCCGAATCAGCCCCAGCATTTT.

This clonotype came up many times. The rearrangement links TRBV7-2 to TRBJ1-1; D gene unclear. Trimming cost V 1 base and J 3 bases, with 12 bases left between them. The CDR3 sequence is 15 residues long. CDR1 is SGHTA, CDR2 FQGNSA, per germline. The CDR3 loop reads CASSLVAQRDTEAFF. For the CDR3, the DNA is TGTGCCAGCAGCTTAGTTGCACAGCGAGACACTGAAGCTTTCTTT.

This clonotype has ten or more counts. The chain couples TRBV6-4 to TRBJ2-2; D is unresolved. Germline V gives CDR1 MRHNA, CDR2 SNTAGT. Trimming cost V 2 bases and J 3 bases, with 4 bases left between them. The length of the CDR3 is 13 residues. The CDR3 coding sequence is TGTGCCAGCAGTGACAGGGACACCGGGGAGCTGTTTTTT. Its translation: CASSDRDTGELFF.

This clonotype was seen many times. The V and J genes are TRBV5-5 and TRBJ1-5, with TRBD1 matching over 9 bases. Germline assignment: CDR1 SGHKS and CDR2 YYEKEE (reference sequence). The CDR3 totals 15 residues. V gave up 0 bases and J gave up 6 bases; unmatched junction bases: 4. CDR3 sequence reads: CASSLAGQGSQPQHF. The CDR3 nucleotides read TGTGCCAGCAGCTTGGCGGGACAGGGTAGTCAGCCCCAGCATTTT. Combining the CDR3 with reference TRBV5-5 and TRBJ1-5 gives the whole variable domain DAGVTQSPTHLIKTRGQQVTLRCSPISGHKSVSWYQQVLGQGPQFIFQYYEKEERGRGNFPDRFSARQFPNYSSELNVNALLLGDSALYLCASSLAGQGSQPQHFGDGTRLSIL.

This clonotype has a handful of counts. The chain is built from TRBV11-3 and TRBJ2-1; D not resolved. Trimming stripped 5 bases from V and 8 bases from J, with 10 bases between. CDR1 is SGHNT and CDR2 is YENEEA in the germline V gene. The CDR3 extends over 12 amino acids. This chain's CDR3 is CASSQPKHEQFF. CDR3 in DNA: TGTGCCAGCAGCCAGCCTAAGCATGAGCAGTTCTTC.

This clonotype appeared many times. The chain carries TRBV9 and TRBJ2-3; no firm D call. The V end was cut by 4 bases, the J end by 6 bases, with 9 bases between. The CDR3 is made up of 12 amino acids. The germline V gene encodes CDR1 SGDLS and CDR2 YYNGEE. CDR3 loop: CASSLMGDTQYF. DNA of the CDR3: TGTGCCAGCAGCCTCATGGGGGATACGCAGTATTTT.

This clonotype has at least ten counts. The genes are TRBV6-6 and TRBJ2-7; tentatively, D is TRBD2 (6 bases). The germline V and J ends were trimmed by 7 bases and 4 bases, with 8 bases remaining between them. CDR1 is MNHNY and CDR2 is SVGAGI in the germline V gene (reference sequence). The CDR3 is made up of 11 amino acids. CDR3 protein: CASNGGYEQYF. As DNA, the CDR3 is TGTGCCAGCAACGGGGGTTACGAGCAGTACTTC.

This chain uses TRBV19 with TRBJ2-3; D gene uncertain. Trimming pared 3 bases from V and 4 bases from J, leaving 14 bases between. This CDR3 spans 15 amino acids. The V gene's germline CDR1 is LNHDA and CDR2 SQIVND (reference sequence). The CDR3: CASSMNGKGPDTQYF. In DNA, the CDR3 is TGTGCCAGTAGTATGAACGGCAAAGGGCCAGATACGCAGTATTTT.

This sequence joins TRBV7-3 and TRBJ2-1; D may be TRBD2 (6 bases). This CDR3 spans 13 amino acids. From germline, CDR1 is SGHTA and CDR2 FQGTGA. The V gene lost 10 bases and the J gene lost 9 bases, with 19 bases spanning the gap. Written as DNA, the CDR3 is TGTGCCAAGCTAAGCGGGCGCATTCGTGAGCAGTTCTTC. As protein: CAKLSGRIREQFF.

In this sample, this clonotype turned up many times. The rearrangement joins TRBV10-3 to TRBJ1-1; the D gene is possibly TRBD1 (5 bases). V shed 6 bases and J shed 4 bases, with 9 bases lying between them. This CDR3 has 12 amino acids. Germline-derived CDR1 and CDR2 are ENHRY and SYGVKD. The CDR3 region has the DNA TGTGCCATCAGGGAAACAGGCACTGAAGCTTTCTTT. Its protein is CAIRETGTEAFF.

This clonotype was found many times. V gene TRBV6-2 or TRBV6-3 combines with J gene TRBJ1-2; D gene uncertain. Germline V gene lookup returns CDR1 MNHEY and CDR2 SVGEGT. V dropped 7 bases and J dropped 0 bases, with 12 bases sitting between them. The CDR3 contains 14 residues. The DNA of the CDR3 is TGTGCCAGCAAGAAACTAGACCCTAACTATGGCTACACCTTC. This gives the protein CASKKLDPNYGYTF.

The genes are TRBV29-1 and TRBJ1-5, with D maybe TRBD1 (6 bases). This CDR3 has 13 amino acids. Germline V gene sequence: CDR1 SQVTM, CDR2 ANQGSEA. V lost 4 bases, J lost 2 bases, and 9 bases lay in between. The CDR3 coding sequence is TGCAGCGTTGCAGGGGATGGCAATCAGCCCCAGCATTTT. Protein: CSVAGDGNQPQHF.

This clonotype has just a few counts. The V gene is TRBV14, the J gene TRBJ2-2; unclear D gene. CDR3 size: 13 residues. V was clipped by 4 bases and J by 4 bases, with 7 bases between them. In germline, CDR1 is SGHDN, CDR2 FVKESK. The CDR3 coding sequence is TGTGCCAGCAGCCTGTCTCCCACCGGGGAGCTGTTTTTT. Its protein product is CASSLSPTGELFF.